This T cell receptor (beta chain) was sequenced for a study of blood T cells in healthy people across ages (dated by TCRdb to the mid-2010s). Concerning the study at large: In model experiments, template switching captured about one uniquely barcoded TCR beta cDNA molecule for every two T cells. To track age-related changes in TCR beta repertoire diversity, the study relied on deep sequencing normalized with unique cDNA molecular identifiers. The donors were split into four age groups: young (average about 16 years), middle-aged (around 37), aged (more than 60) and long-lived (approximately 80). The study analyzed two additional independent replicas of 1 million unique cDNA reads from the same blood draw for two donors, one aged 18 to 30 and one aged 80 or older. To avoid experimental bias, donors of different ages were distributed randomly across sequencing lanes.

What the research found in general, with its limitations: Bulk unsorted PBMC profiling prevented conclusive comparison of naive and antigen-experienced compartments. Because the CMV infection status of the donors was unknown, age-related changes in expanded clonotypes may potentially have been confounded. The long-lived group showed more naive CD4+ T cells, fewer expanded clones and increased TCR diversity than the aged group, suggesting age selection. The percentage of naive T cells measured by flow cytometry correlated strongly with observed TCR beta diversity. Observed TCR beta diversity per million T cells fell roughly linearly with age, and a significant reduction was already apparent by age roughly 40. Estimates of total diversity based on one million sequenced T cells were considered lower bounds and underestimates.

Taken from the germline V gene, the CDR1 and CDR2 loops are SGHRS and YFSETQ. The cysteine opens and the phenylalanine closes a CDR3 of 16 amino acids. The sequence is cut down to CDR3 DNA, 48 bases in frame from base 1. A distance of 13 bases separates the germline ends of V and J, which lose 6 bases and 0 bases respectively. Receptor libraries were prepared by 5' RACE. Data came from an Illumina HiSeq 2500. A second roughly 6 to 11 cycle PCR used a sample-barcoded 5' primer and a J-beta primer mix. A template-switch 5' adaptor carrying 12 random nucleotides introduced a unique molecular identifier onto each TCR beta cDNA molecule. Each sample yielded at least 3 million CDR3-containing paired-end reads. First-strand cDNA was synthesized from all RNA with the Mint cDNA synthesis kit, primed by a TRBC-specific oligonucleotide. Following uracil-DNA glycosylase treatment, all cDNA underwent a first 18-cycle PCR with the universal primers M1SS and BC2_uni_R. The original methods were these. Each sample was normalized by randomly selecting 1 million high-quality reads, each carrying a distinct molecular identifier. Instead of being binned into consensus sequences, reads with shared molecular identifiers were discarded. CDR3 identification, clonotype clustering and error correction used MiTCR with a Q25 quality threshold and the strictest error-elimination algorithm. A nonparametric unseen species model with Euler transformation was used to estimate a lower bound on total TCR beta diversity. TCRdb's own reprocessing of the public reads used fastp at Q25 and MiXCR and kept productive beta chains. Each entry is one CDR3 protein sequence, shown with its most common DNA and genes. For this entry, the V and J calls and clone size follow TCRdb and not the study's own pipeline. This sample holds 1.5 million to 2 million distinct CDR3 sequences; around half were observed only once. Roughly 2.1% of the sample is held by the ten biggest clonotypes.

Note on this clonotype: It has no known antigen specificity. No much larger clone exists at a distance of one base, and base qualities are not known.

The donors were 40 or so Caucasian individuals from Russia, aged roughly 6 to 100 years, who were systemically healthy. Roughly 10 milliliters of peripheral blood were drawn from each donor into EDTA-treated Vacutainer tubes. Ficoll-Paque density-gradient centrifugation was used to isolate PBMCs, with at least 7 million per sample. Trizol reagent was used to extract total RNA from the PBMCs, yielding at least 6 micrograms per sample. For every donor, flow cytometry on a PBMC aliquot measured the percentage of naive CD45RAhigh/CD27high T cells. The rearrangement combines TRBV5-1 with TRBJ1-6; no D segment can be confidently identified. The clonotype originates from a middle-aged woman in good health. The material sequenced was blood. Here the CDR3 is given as CASTPGVSSYNSPLHF. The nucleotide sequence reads TGCGCCAGCACCCCGGGAGTAAGCTCCTATAATTCACCCCTCCACTTT. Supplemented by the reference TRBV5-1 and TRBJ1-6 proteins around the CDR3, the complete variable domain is KAGVTQTPRYLIKTRGQQVTLSCSPISGHRSVSWYQQTPGQGLQFLFEYFSETQRNKGNFPGRFSGRQFSNSRSEMNVSTLELGDSALYLCASTPGVSSYNSPLHFGNGTRLTVT.